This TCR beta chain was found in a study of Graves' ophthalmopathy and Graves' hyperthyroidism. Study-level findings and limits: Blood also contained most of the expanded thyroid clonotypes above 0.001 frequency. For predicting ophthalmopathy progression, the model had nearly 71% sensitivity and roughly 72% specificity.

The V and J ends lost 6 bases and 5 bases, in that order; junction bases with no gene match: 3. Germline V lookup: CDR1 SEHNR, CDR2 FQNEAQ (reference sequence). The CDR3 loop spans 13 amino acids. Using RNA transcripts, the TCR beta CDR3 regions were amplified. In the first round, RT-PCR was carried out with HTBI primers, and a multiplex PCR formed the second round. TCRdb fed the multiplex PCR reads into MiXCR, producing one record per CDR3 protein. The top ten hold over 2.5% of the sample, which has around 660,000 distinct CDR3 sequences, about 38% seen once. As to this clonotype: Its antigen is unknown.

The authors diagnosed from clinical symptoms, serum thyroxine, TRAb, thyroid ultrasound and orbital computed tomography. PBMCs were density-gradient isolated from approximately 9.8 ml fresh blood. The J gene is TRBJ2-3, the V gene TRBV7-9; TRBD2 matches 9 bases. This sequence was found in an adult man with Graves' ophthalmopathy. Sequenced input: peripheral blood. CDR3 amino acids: CASRSLAGDTQYF. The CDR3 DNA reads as TGTGCCAGCAGATCACTAGCGGGAGATACGCAGTATTTT.